These 29 T cell receptor beta chains came from one sample sequenced in a study of PD-L1 blockade in urothelial cancer. Indicated time point: peripheral blood 6 weeks after treatment start. TCRdb's copy holds only in-frame clones and misses some; the assay was immunoSEQ multiplex PCR. The table records 45,000 to 60,000 clones, approximately 90% of them present only once. Material: PBMCs, obtained around atezolizumab (anti-PD-L1) treatment. The source of these receptors is a man in his sixties with urothelial cancer.

This rearrangement joins TRBV18 to TRBJ2-5; 10 bases are a match to TRBD1. The germline gives CDR1 KGHSH, CDR2 LQKENI. The V and J ends lost 4 bases and 4 bases, in that order; junction bases with no gene match: 12. The CDR3 covers 17 residues. The CDR3 sequence: CASSRSSGTGAGETQYF. As DNA, the CDR3 is TGTGCCAGCTCACGCTCCTCCGGGACAGGGGCGGGAGAGACCCAGTACTTC.

V is TRBV7-2 and J is TRBJ1-2; tentative D call: TRBD1 (6 bases). Trimming left V 7 bases short and J 2 bases short, with 14 bases between. Germline assignment: CDR1 SGHTA and CDR2 FQGNSA. The CDR3 extends over 14 amino acids. The CDR3 protein is CASKKGGGNYGYTF. The CDR3 DNA reads TGTGCCAGCAAAAAAGGGGGGGGAAACTATGGCTACACCTTC.

The gene calls are TRBV11-2 and TRBJ2-3; D unclear. Germline loops: CDR1 SGHAT, CDR2 FQNNGV. Trimming took 1 base from V and 5 from J, leaving 4 bases between them. The CDR3 consists of 12 residues. CDR3 DNA: TGTGCCAGCAGCTTAGCGGGAGATACGCAGTATTTT. It translates to CASSLAGDTQYF.

The chain links TRBV10-2 to TRBJ1-1; D remains ambiguous. The V gene's germline CDR1 is WSHSY and CDR2 SAAADI. V was pared by 7 bases and J by 1 base, with 10 bases between. The CDR3 totals 13 residues. The CDR3 nucleotides read TGCGCCAGCACCTCCCCGGGGAACACTGAAGCTTTCTTT. The encoded protein is CASTSPGNTEAFF.

J is TRBJ2-7 and V is TRBV19; D might be TRBD1 (6 bases). The V end lost 5 bases, the J end lost 5 bases, and 19 bases lay between the germline ends. The V gene's germline CDR1 is LNHDA and CDR2 SQIVND (reference sequence). The CDR3 loop spans 15 amino acids. CDR3 region: CASSQNYRVPHEQYF. The DNA for the CDR3 is TGTGCCAGTAGTCAAAACTACAGGGTTCCCCACGAGCAGTACTTC.

The chain uses TRBV5-6 and TRBJ1-3; 8 bases fit TRBD1. Trimming took 4 bases from V and 1 from J; bases not matched to a gene: 4. Germline lookup yields CDR1 SGHDT and CDR2 YYEEEE. The CDR3 contains 15 residues. The CDR3 spells CASSGQGGSGNTIYF. The CDR3 DNA follows: TGTGCCAGCAGCGGACAGGGAGGTTCTGGAAACACCATATATTTT.

The chain carries TRBV10-3 and TRBJ2-2; 9 bases agree with TRBD2. The V gene end was trimmed by 8 bases and the J gene end by 2 bases; junction bases not matched to a gene: 0. Germline lookup yields CDR1 ENHRY and CDR2 SYGVKD. This CDR3 contains 13 residues. As DNA, the CDR3 is TGTGCCATCGGGACTAGCAACACCGGGGAGCTGTTTTTT. Translated, it gives CAIGTSNTGELFF.

The gene calls are TRBV5-1 and TRBJ2-6; TRBD2 is a possible D gene (6 bases). V lost 0 bases and J lost 0, with 13 bases in between. The CDR3 has 18 amino acids. Germline V gene lookup returns CDR1 SGHRS and CDR2 YFSETQ. The CDR3 region is CASSLAGGDNSGANVLTF. The CDR3 DNA reads as TGCGCCAGCAGCTTGGCCGGGGGTGATAACTCTGGGGCCAACGTCCTGACTTTC.

This sequence joins TRBV7-8 and TRBJ2-5; no firm D call. Germline CDR1 and CDR2: SGHVS and FQNEAQ. V was trimmed by 1 base and J by 5 bases, leaving 8 bases between them. This CDR3 contains 13 residues. The CDR3 loop is CASSLVSSETQYF. CDR3 in DNA: TGTGCCAGCAGCTTAGTGTCGTCTGAGACCCAGTACTTC.

The rearrangement joins TRBV9 to TRBJ2-1, with D possibly being TRBD2 (6 bases). The CDR3 consists of 15 residues. CDR1 SGDLS and CDR2 YYNGEE come from the germline V gene. V lost 0 bases and J lost 3, with 10 bases in between. CDR3 region: CASSVGGESYNEQFF. The CDR3 DNA sequence: TGTGCCAGCAGCGTAGGGGGGGAAAGCTACAATGAGCAGTTCTTC.

This clone came up a few times. Here the CDR3 reads CASSYRGARNTEAFF. In DNA form, the CDR3 reads TGTGCCAGCAGTTACCGGGGGGCGAGGAACACTGAAGCTTTCTTT. J is TRBJ1-1 and V is TRBV6-5; D possibly corresponds to TRBD1 (6 bases). The germline CDR1 and CDR2 sequences are MNHEY and SVGAGI. Trimming pared 2 bases from V and 1 base from J, leaving 11 bases between. This CDR3 contains 15 residues.

In its sample, this clone was seen once. The genes are TRBV5-6 and TRBJ2-2, with D perhaps matching TRBD1 (5 bases). The V end was cut by 1 base, the J end by 1 base, with 8 bases between. The CDR3 runs to 15 residues. The germline gives CDR1 SGHDT, CDR2 YYEEEE. The CDR3 reads CASSLIQVNTGELFF. The CDR3, as DNA: TGTGCCAGCAGCTTGATACAGGTGAACACCGGGGAGCTGTTTTTT.

This chain joins TRBV19 and TRBJ2-7, with D possibly being TRBD1 (6 bases). The CDR3 totals 15 residues. V dropped 6 bases and J dropped 0 bases, with 15 bases sitting between them. CDR1 and CDR2 (germline): LNHDA, SQIVND (reference sequence). CDR3 coding DNA: TGTGCCAGTAGGCTCCAGGGGTCGGACTCCTACGAGCAGTACTTC. Amino acid sequence: CASRLQGSDSYEQYF.

This clone was detected only once. J is TRBJ2-2 and V is TRBV5-1; the match to TRBD2 covers 7 bases. CDR3 size: 17 residues. With 0 bases clipped from V and 1 base from J, the junction kept 6 bases outside the gene matches. Germline assignment: CDR1 SGHRS and CDR2 YFSETQ. DNA for the CDR3: TGCGCCAGCAGCTTGGTTGGGCGGGGGATGAACACCGGGGAGCTGTTTTTT. This gives the protein CASSLVGRGMNTGELFF.

The rearrangement joins TRBV5-3 to TRBJ2-1, with D hard to call. TRBV5-3 is an open reading frame, and its role is uncertain. This CDR3 contains 12 residues. Trimming took off 9 bases at V and 1 base at J, with 8 bases between the two ends. CDR3 nucleotide sequence: TGTGCCAATCCACAATCCTACAATGAGCAGTTCTTC. Its translation is CANPQSYNEQFF.

This chain joins TRBV28 and TRBJ1-5, with D maybe TRBD1 (5 bases). Germline CDR1 is MDHEN and CDR2 is SYDVKM. Trimming pared 6 bases from V and 9 bases from J, leaving 12 bases between. This CDR3 contains 12 residues. The CDR3: CASRTTGRPQHF. DNA of the CDR3: TGTGCCAGCAGGACCACAGGCCGGCCCCAGCATTTT.

This clone came up once. This sequence joins TRBV4-3 and TRBJ2-1; a weak D match, TRBD1 (6 bases). Trimming left V 0 bases short and J 8 bases short, with 14 bases between. The CDR3 length is 15 residues. The V gene's germline CDR1 is LGHNA and CDR2 YSLEER. The CDR3 here is CASSQDMTGRDEQFF. In nucleotides, the CDR3 is TGCGCCAGCAGCCAAGATATGACAGGCCGGGATGAGCAGTTCTTC.

The V call is TRBV30, the J call TRBJ2-5, with 10 bases aligning to TRBD2. The CDR3 is 16 residues long. V was clipped by 0 bases and J by 7 bases; unmatched bases: 11. Germline loops: CDR1 GTSNPN, CDR2 SVGIG (reference sequence). The CDR3 sequence is CAWSVRGAGGRGTQYF. CDR3 nucleotides: TGTGCCTGGAGTGTACGGGGAGCGGGGGGGCGGGGGACCCAGTACTTC.

The chain joins TRBV19 to TRBJ1-5; TRBD1 matches 7 bases. V lost 5 bases, J lost 5 bases, and 6 bases stayed unmatched. The CDR3 contains 14 residues. CDR1 is LNHDA, CDR2 SQIVND, per germline (reference sequence). Here the CDR3 DNA reads TGTGCCAGTAGTTTGGGACAGTGGTATCAGCCCCAGCATTTT. Residues: CASSLGQWYQPQHF. The entire variable domain, with the rest obtained from reference TRBV19 and TRBJ1-5, is as follows: DGGITQSPKYLFRKEGQNVTLSCEQNLNHDAMYWYRQDPGQGLRLIYYSQIVNDFQKGDIAEGYSVSREKKESFPLTVTSAQKNPTAFYLCASSLGQWYQPQHFGDGTRLSIL.

The chain recombines TRBV7-6 with TRBJ1-1; the D gene is possibly TRBD1 (5 bases). The CDR3 has 15 amino acids. Trimming took 6 bases from V and 5 from J, leaving 19 bases between them. Per the germline V gene, CDR1 is SGHVS and CDR2 is FNYEAQ. In DNA, the CDR3 is TGTGCCAGCAGTTCTGACTCCCGGGGGGGAACTGAAGCTTTCTTT. As protein: CASSSDSRGGTEAFF.

This chain uses TRBV10-3 with TRBJ1-1, with a tentative D call TRBD1 (5 bases). V lost 6 bases and J lost 0, with 5 bases in between. This CDR3 has 12 amino acids. CDR1 and CDR2 from the germline V gene are ENHRY and SYGVKD. In DNA, the CDR3 is TGTGCCATCAGGGACATGAACACTGAAGCTTTCTTT. This translates into CAIRDMNTEAFF.

The rearrangement uses TRBV30 and TRBJ2-7; weak D call: TRBD2 (6 bases). CDR1 and CDR2 from the germline V gene are GTSNPN and SVGIG (reference sequence). CDR3 length equals 14 residues. V was clipped by 0 bases and J by 2 bases, with 11 bases between them. The CDR3: CAWSVSTGAYEQYF. The CDR3 nucleotides read TGTGCCTGGAGTGTCAGCACGGGAGCCTACGAGCAGTACTTC.

This chain connects TRBV4-1 to TRBJ2-1, with 9 nucleotides matching TRBD2. The CDR3 is 15 residues long. The trim removed 1 base at V and 4 bases at J, leaving 2 bases unmatched. Germline V gene data show CDR1 as MGHRA and CDR2 as YSYEKL. The CDR3 loop reads CASSQGLAVYNEQFF. Here the CDR3 DNA reads TGCGCCAGCAGCCAAGGACTAGCGGTTTACAATGAGCAGTTCTTC.

V and J are TRBV7-9 and TRBJ2-2; 10 bases match TRBD1. This CDR3 has 15 amino acids. Trimming removed 5 bases from V and 5 bases from J; junction bases left unmatched: 5. Germline V gene data show CDR1 as SEHNR and CDR2 as FQNEAQ (reference sequence). The CDR3 reads CASSRDRGSTGELFF. CDR3 in DNA: TGTGCCAGCAGCCGGGACAGGGGAAGTACCGGGGAGCTGTTTTTT.

V usage is TRBV30 and J usage is TRBJ2-7; maybe TRBD2 (6 bases). Germline-derived CDR1 and CDR2 are GTSNPN and SVGIG (reference sequence). The ends were cut back, 8 bases at V and 3 bases at J, with 23 bases in the middle. The CDR3 covers 15 residues. CDR3 DNA sequence: TGTGCCCCCGTGGGGAGCGGGCCCCCCCTCTACGAGCAGTACTTC. Protein product: CAPVGSGPPLYEQYF.

There are a few counts of this clone. The V gene is TRBV7-2, the J gene TRBJ1-1, with D maybe TRBD1 (6 bases). V was cut by 1 base and J by 1 base, with 10 bases left in between. The CDR3 runs to 15 residues. Germline lookup yields CDR1 SGHTA and CDR2 FQGNSA. CDR3 sequence: CASSLEGQANTEAFF. The CDR3 nucleotides are TGTGCCAGCAGCTTAGAGGGACAAGCGAACACTGAAGCTTTCTTT.

Concerning this clone itself: The germline gene is not matched at one end of the junction; a read error may be the cause. V is TRBV19 and J is TRBJ1-1; tentative D call: TRBD1 (6 bases). CDR1 LNHDA and CDR2 SQIVND come from the germline V gene (reference sequence). CDR3 length equals 16 residues. CDR3 sequence reads: CASSLDRDTRITEAFF. The CDR3 nucleotides read TGTGCCAGTAGTCTAGACCGGGACACCAGAATCACTGAAGCTTTCTTT.

Here the CDR3 DNA reads TGTGCCACTACTAAGACAGGGAACACTGAAGCTTTCTTT. Translating it yields CATTKTGNTEAFF. This rearrangement joins TRBV25-1 to TRBJ1-1; possible D gene TRBD1, 6 bases. Germline CDR1 and CDR2: MGHDK and SYGVNS. Trimming shortened V by 10 bases and J by 1 base, and 13 bases separated the two germline ends. The CDR3 extends over 13 amino acids. The variable domain in full, with the rest retrieved from reference TRBV25-1 and TRBJ1-1, is EADIYQTPRYLVIGTGKKITLECSQTMGHDKMYWYQQDPGMELHLIHYSYGVNSTEKGDLSSESTVSRIRTEHFPLTLESARPSHTSQYLCATTKTGNTEAFFGQGTRLTVV.

The chain employs TRBV5-1 and TRBJ2-5; D remains unclear. V dropped 4 bases and J dropped 2 bases, with 21 bases sitting between them. The V gene's germline CDR1 is SGHRS and CDR2 YFSETQ. This CDR3 spans 17 amino acids. CDR3 sequence reads: CASSPHRESQKQETQYF. For the CDR3, the DNA is TGCGCCAGCAGCCCCCACAGAGAAAGTCAAAAACAAGAGACCCAGTACTTC.